Shown below are 32 T cell receptor beta chains from a single sample sequenced in a study of human T cells and chemical hapten exposure. A single record per CDR3 protein comes from TCRdb applying MiXCR to the RACE reads. In the table there are 180,000 or so distinct CDR3 sequences, about 14% of which are singletons. Time point denoted: patch test 1, 2 weeks after DPC sensitization. Regarding treatment: therapeutic diphenylcyclopropenone sensitization with weekly scalp DPC. This material consisted of whole blood, taken in connection with sensitization to the hapten diphenylcyclopropenone (DPC). The receptor set was obtained from a woman aged 25-40 years with alopecia areata. Some clones in this sample may be carry-over from other donors' samples.

The V gene is TRBV28, the J gene TRBJ1-6; D ambiguous. The CDR3 consists of 17 residues. Trimming shortened V by 5 bases and J by 9 bases, and 23 bases separated the two germline ends. CDR1 and CDR2 (germline): MDHEN, SYDVKM. CDR3 nucleotides: TGTGCCAGCAGTCAAACACCCCTCGTGAGTGGCGGTTCACCCCTCCACTTT. Encoded protein: CASSQTPLVSGGSPLHF.

V usage is TRBV18 and J usage is TRBJ2-3; D is perhaps TRBD1 (6 bases). CDR1 KGHSH and CDR2 LQKENI come from the germline V gene. The CDR3 loop spans 15 amino acids. Deletions cut 1 base from V and 2 bases from J, with 10 bases between. CDR3 amino acids: CASSPQDSYTDTQYF. In DNA form, the CDR3 reads TGTGCCAGCTCACCACAGGACAGTTACACAGATACGCAGTATTTT.

This clonotype was seen more than once but under ten times. The chain combines TRBV6-5 with TRBJ2-3; D is uncertain. Germline CDR1 reads MNHEY; CDR2 reads SVGAGI. Trimming stripped 3 bases from V and 1 base from J, with 11 bases between. This CDR3 spans 15 amino acids. The CDR3 sequence is CASSYGERGTDTQYF. In DNA form, the CDR3 reads TGTGCCAGCAGTTATGGTGAACGAGGCACAGATACGCAGTATTTT.

The V gene is TRBV20-1, the J gene TRBJ2-3; TRBD2 is a possible D gene (6 bases). The V end lost 6 bases, the J end lost 4 bases, and 14 bases lay between the germline ends. This CDR3 comprises 13 residues. CDR1 and CDR2 from the germline V gene are DFQATT and SNEGSKA (reference sequence). This CDR3 is CSAPGWGADTQYF. DNA of the CDR3: TGCAGTGCCCCGGGTTGGGGGGCAGATACGCAGTATTTT.

This clonotype was seen more than once but under ten times. The rearrangement uses TRBV14 and TRBJ2-1, with 9 bases lining up with TRBD2. The CDR3 consists of 16 residues. The V and J ends lost 3 bases and 4 bases, in that order; junction bases with no gene match: 7. The germline gives CDR1 SGHDN, CDR2 FVKESK. The CDR3 bases are TGTGCCAGCAGCCACCTAGCGGGGCCCCTTTACAATGAGCAGTTCTTC. Amino acids: CASSHLAGPLYNEQFF.

The rearrangement links TRBV20-1 to TRBJ2-7; D unresolved. The CDR3 totals 15 residues. V was cut by 0 bases and J by 0 bases, with 12 bases left in between. In germline, CDR1 is DFQATT, CDR2 SNEGSKA (reference sequence). In DNA form, the CDR3 reads TGCAGTGCTAGAGATACCCAGGCGCCCTCCTACGAGCAGTACTTC. Encoded protein: CSARDTQAPSYEQYF.

This clonotype turned up a few times. The V call is TRBV2, the J call TRBJ2-2; 8 positions agree with TRBD1. With V trimmed by 5 bases and J by 0 bases, 5 bases remained unmatched. The V gene's germline CDR1 is SNHLY and CDR2 FYNNEI. The CDR3 has 16 residues. This CDR3 is CASSFQGASNTGELFF. The CDR3 DNA reads TGTGCCAGCAGTTTCCAGGGGGCATCGAACACCGGGGAGCTGTTTTTT.

V and J are TRBV28 and TRBJ1-4; D remains ambiguous. This CDR3 is 15 amino acids long. CDR1 and CDR2 (germline): MDHEN, SYDVKM. V dropped 4 bases and J dropped 7 bases, with 16 bases sitting between them. CDR3 loop: CASSSPPGLGEKLFF. CDR3 nucleotide sequence: TGTGCCAGCAGTTCCCCCCCGGGGTTAGGTGAAAAACTGTTTTTT.

This rearrangement joins TRBV3-1 to TRBJ1-1; D remains ambiguous. V lost 0 bases and J lost 0, with 2 bases in between. This CDR3 contains 13 residues. Germline V gives CDR1 LGHDT, CDR2 YNNKEL (reference sequence). The CDR3 reads CASSQDVNTEAFF. The CDR3 nucleotides are TGTGCCAGCAGCCAAGACGTGAACACTGAAGCTTTCTTT. Drawing the rest from reference TRBV3-1 and TRBJ1-1, the complete variable domain is DTAVSQTPKYLVTQMGNDKSIKCEQNLGHDTMYWYKQDSKKFLKIMFSYNNKELIINETVPNRFSPKSPDKAHLNLHINSLELGDSAVYFCASSQDVNTEAFFGQGTRLTVV.

Comments on this clonotype: One end of the junction fails to match germline, which may point to a read error. V is TRBV9 and J is TRBJ2-2; D is possibly TRBD2 (6 bases). Per the germline V gene, CDR1 is SGDLS and CDR2 is YYNGEE. This CDR3 comprises 16 residues. CDR3 sequence: CASSDLPTSVPGEPFF. The DNA of the CDR3 is TGTGCCAGCAGCGACTTGCCGACTAGTGTCCCCGGGGAGCCGTTTTTT.

This chain links TRBV20-1 with TRBJ2-7, with no clear D. V was clipped by 0 bases and J by 3 bases, with 12 bases between them. Germline assignment: CDR1 DFQATT and CDR2 SNEGSKA (reference sequence). CDR3 length equals 14 residues. CDR3 protein: CSARDPLAGYEQYF. Written as DNA, the CDR3 is TGCAGTGCTAGAGATCCCCTCGCCGGCTACGAGCAGTACTTC.

This clonotype was found a few times. The chain recombines TRBV30 with TRBJ2-4; 10 bases map to TRBD2. Germline assignment: CDR1 GTSNPN and CDR2 SVGIG (reference sequence). Germline trimming cut 0 bases from V and 0 bases from J; bases unmatched to any gene: 8. This CDR3 has 18 residues. The DNA for the CDR3 is TGTGCCTGGAGTGTAGTAAGCGGGGGGGCCTTAGCCAAAAACATTCAGTACTTC. This gives the protein CAWSVVSGGALAKNIQYF. Together with reference TRBV30 and TRBJ2-4, the CDR3 gives the full variable domain: SQTIHQWPATLVQPVGSPLSLECTVEGTSNPNLYWYRQAAGRGLQLLFYSVGIGQISSEVPQNLSASRPQDRQFILSSKKLLLSDSGFYLCAWSVVSGGALAKNIQYFGAGTRLSVL.

The chain couples TRBV28 to TRBJ2-5, with D maybe TRBD2 (6 bases). Germline V gives CDR1 MDHEN, CDR2 SYDVKM. This CDR3 contains 15 residues. Trimming removed 3 bases at V and 7 bases at J, with 18 bases between. This chain's CDR3 is CASSFPTGVLVTQYF. DNA for the CDR3: TGTGCCAGCAGTTTCCCAACGGGGGTGTTAGTGACCCAGTACTTC.

The gene calls are TRBV28 and TRBJ1-1; D call uncertain. The CDR3 length is 12 residues. CDR1 is MDHEN, CDR2 SYDVKM, per germline. The germline V and J ends were trimmed by 6 bases and 11 bases, with 16 bases remaining between them. The DNA for the CDR3 is TGTGCCAGCAGGATATCAACGGGTGGGGCTTTCTTT. Translation: CASRISTGGAFF. The full variable domain, with the rest looked up from reference TRBV28 and TRBJ1-1, is DVKVTQSSRYLVKRTGEKVFLECVQDMDHENMFWYRQDPGLGLRLIYFSYDVKMKEKGDIPEGYSVSREKKERFSLILESASTNQTSMYLCASRISTGGAFFGQGTRLTVV.

J is TRBJ2-4 and V is TRBV2; tentatively, D is TRBD1 (6 bases). The V end lost 4 bases, the J end lost 5 bases, and 12 bases lay between the germline ends. The CDR3 contains 14 residues. Germline V gene sequence: CDR1 SNHLY, CDR2 FYNNEI. CDR3 protein: CASSARQGQNIQYF. CDR3 bases: TGTGCCAGCAGTGCTCGGCAGGGGCAAAACATTCAGTACTTC.

This clonotype has ten or more counts. This chain joins TRBV30 and TRBJ1-1; unclear D gene. Trimming left V 1 base short and J 0 bases short, with 6 bases between. The V gene's germline CDR1 is GTSNPN and CDR2 SVGIG (reference sequence). This CDR3 has 13 amino acids. This CDR3 reads CAWSGTVNTEAFF. The CDR3 nucleotides are TGTGCCTGGAGTGGGACGGTGAACACTGAAGCTTTCTTT.

The chain is built from TRBV5-5 and TRBJ2-1, with D perhaps being TRBD1 or TRBD2 (6 bases each). The CDR3 is 13 amino acids. Trimming pared 6 bases from V and 4 bases from J, leaving 11 bases between. Germline CDR1 SGHKS, CDR2 YYEKEE (reference sequence). DNA of the CDR3: TGTGCCAGCAAGGGGGGCTTGTACAATGAGCAGTTCTTC. Its translation is CASKGGLYNEQFF.

This clonotype was observed a handful of times. The chain links TRBV20-1 to TRBJ2-1, with D hard to call. V lost 3 bases and J 8 bases, leaving 8 bases between the germline ends. The CDR3 length is 11 residues. The germline CDR1 and CDR2 sequences are DFQATT and SNEGSKA (reference sequence). The DNA for the CDR3 is TGCAGTGCTAGCCCGGACGATGAGCAGTTCTTC. Its protein product is CSASPDDEQFF.

This sequence joins TRBV12-3 or TRBV12-4 and TRBJ1-3; D is uncertain. The length of the CDR3 is 12 residues. V was cut by 5 bases and J by 0 bases, with 2 bases left in between. The CDR3 is CASSTSGNTIYF. The CDR3 bases are TGTGCCAGCAGTACCTCTGGAAACACCATATATTTT.

This clonotype was seen only a few times. This chain connects TRBV10-3 to TRBJ2-7, with 9 bases lining up with TRBD1. Germline V lookup: CDR1 ENHRY, CDR2 SYGVKD. Trimming took 3 bases from V and 3 from J; bases not matched to a gene: 6. The CDR3 runs 15 residues. The CDR3 nucleotides read TGTGCCATCAGTGATCGGACAGGGGCGATCTACGAGCAGTACTTC. This codes for CAISDRTGAIYEQYF.

This clonotype has more than one count but fewer than ten. This chain links TRBV28 with TRBJ2-7; TRBD1 agrees at 7 bases. The CDR3 is 13 amino acids. Germline V CDR1 and CDR2: MDHEN, SYDVKM. V was clipped by 6 bases and J by 5 bases; unmatched bases: 7. CDR3 nucleotides: TGTGCCAGCAGATTGACAGGGAATGACGAGCAGTACTTC. Amino acid sequence: CASRLTGNDEQYF.

This chain links TRBV6-5 with TRBJ1-6; 7 bases fit TRBD1. With 6 bases clipped from V and 8 bases from J, the junction kept 10 bases outside the gene matches. Germline V gene lookup returns CDR1 MNHEY and CDR2 SVGAGI. This CDR3 spans 15 amino acids. The chain's CDR3 is CASSPRDSGYSPLHF. CDR3 nucleotide sequence: TGTGCCAGCAGCCCCCGGGACAGCGGTTATTCACCCCTCCACTTT.

This clonotype was seen only a few times. The gene calls are TRBV11-2 and TRBJ2-7; 10 bases line up with TRBD2. The CDR3 covers 16 residues. Trimming cost V 8 bases and J 6 bases; bases outside gene matches: 16. CDR1 is SGHAT and CDR2 is FQNNGV in the germline V gene. CDR3 sequence reads: CASDGGSSGRLSEQYF. The CDR3 DNA is TGTGCCAGCGACGGGGGGTCTAGCGGGAGACTTTCCGAGCAGTACTTC.

This chain joins TRBV2 and TRBJ1-5, with a tentative D call TRBD1 (6 bases). Trimming cost V 1 base and J 6 bases, with 13 bases left between them. Germline V CDR1 and CDR2: SNHLY, FYNNEI. The CDR3 has 15 amino acids. The CDR3 DNA sequence: TGTGCCAGCAGTGAAGGGGGGACAACTCTTCAGCCCCAGCATTTT. Encoded protein: CASSEGGTTLQPQHF. Drawing the rest from reference TRBV2 and TRBJ1-5, the complete variable domain is EPEVTQTPSHQVTQMGQEVILRCVPISNHLYFYWYRQILGQKVEFLVSFYNNEISEKSEIFDDQFSVERPDGSNFTLKIRSTKLEDSAMYFCASSEGGTTLQPQHFGDGTRLSIL.

The chain recombines TRBV20-1 with TRBJ2-2, with 8 bases aligning to TRBD1. The germline V gene has CDR1 DFQATT and CDR2 SNEGSKA (reference sequence). V trimming: 3 bases; J trimming: 3 bases; junction bases outside the gene matches: 15. This CDR3 region has 18 residues. The CDR3 reads CSASRWVPGQADTGELFF. CDR3 nucleotide sequence: TGCAGTGCTAGCCGGTGGGTGCCGGGACAGGCCGACACCGGGGAGCTGTTTTTT.

The J gene is TRBJ2-3, the V gene TRBV3-1, with a possible D match to TRBD1 (5 bases). The CDR3 has 15 residues. The V end lost 0 bases, the J end lost 4 bases, and 11 bases lay between the germline ends. Germline V lookup: CDR1 LGHDT, CDR2 YNNKEL (reference sequence). For the CDR3, the DNA is TGTGCCAGCAGCCAAGATAGGGGCAATGCAGATACGCAGTATTTT. Translated: CASSQDRGNADTQYF.

This clonotype was seen many times. V is TRBV6-1 and J is TRBJ1-1, with TRBD1 as a possible D gene (6 bases). V was pared by 3 bases and J by 6 bases, with 14 bases between. Germline V gene sequence: CDR1 MNHNS, CDR2 SASEGT. CDR3 length equals 14 residues. CDR3 coding DNA: TGTGCCAGCAGTGACAGGGGAGATCACGCTGAAGCTTTCTTT. It yields the protein CASSDRGDHAEAFF.

The genes are TRBV28 and TRBJ1-5, with D unresolved. Germline V gives CDR1 MDHEN, CDR2 SYDVKM. V gave up 4 bases and J gave up 0 bases, with 10 bases separating them. The CDR3 totals 15 residues. This chain's CDR3 is CASSSRVHSNQPQHF. In nucleotides, the CDR3 is TGTGCCAGCAGTTCCCGGGTCCATAGCAATCAGCCCCAGCATTTT.

This clonotype came up once. Here the CDR3 DNA reads TGTGCCAGCAGCCAAGATCCAGGACGAACTATAGATACGCAGTATTTT. This translates into CASSQDPGRTIDTQYF. The chain carries TRBV3-1 and TRBJ2-3, with D unresolved. V was trimmed by 0 bases and J by 5 bases, leaving 15 bases between them. This CDR3 comprises 16 residues. Germline V gene lookup returns CDR1 LGHDT and CDR2 YNNKEL (reference sequence).

This clonotype was counted a few times. This chain uses TRBV18 with TRBJ1-2; 7 nucleotides agree with TRBD1. V lost 6 bases to trimming and J lost 3 bases; unmatched junction nucleotides: 13. CDR3 size: 16 residues. CDR1 KGHSH and CDR2 LQKENI come from the germline V gene. The DNA of the CDR3 is TGTGCCAGCTCGCTGACCCGCGACAGGGACCACTATGGCTACACCTTC. This codes for CASSLTRDRDHYGYTF. Full variable domain (missing parts from reference TRBV18 and TRBJ1-2): NAGVMQNPRHLVRRRGQEARLRCSPMKGHSHVYWYRQLPEEGLKFMVYLQKENIIDESGMPKERFSAEFPKEGPSILRIQQVVRGDSAAYFCASSLTRDRDHYGYTFGSGTRLTVV.

This clonotype has at least ten counts. The gene calls are TRBV7-2 and TRBJ2-7; tentatively, D is TRBD1 (5 bases). CDR3 size: 14 residues. Trimming pared 5 bases from V and 4 bases from J, leaving 15 bases between. CDR1 is SGHTA and CDR2 is FQGNSA in the germline V gene. CDR3 region: CASSASGQTYEQYF. As DNA, the CDR3 is TGTGCCAGCAGCGCCTCAGGGCAAACTTACGAGCAGTACTTC.

This clonotype was recorded a few times. The CDR3 DNA reads as TGCAGCGCATCCTCCGGGACAGGGCTTCGCGAGCAGTACTTC. Protein product: CSASSGTGLREQYF. This rearrangement joins TRBV29-1 to TRBJ2-7; 9 bases fit TRBD1. Germline V gives CDR1 SQVTM, CDR2 ANQGSEA. Trimming at V came to 7 bases and at J to 6 bases, leaving 13 bases not matched to a gene. This CDR3 is built from 14 residues.